The 28 T cell receptor beta chains presented below share a single source sample, sequenced in a study of persistence of HIV-infected CD4 T cells. The immunoSEQ assay was version 4, run in survey mode. The method was immunoSEQ multiplex PCR; TCRdb's version includes in-frame clones alone and lacks a portion of them. The data show approximately 12,000 clones, about 72% seen once. The antigens these receptors bind are not known. The stimulus was lysate of CMV-infected fibroblasts, approximately 9.7 ug/mL. Sorting of responding CD4+ T cells relied on upregulated CD40 ligand together with CD69. The source material was CD4+ T cells sorted from PBMCs after approximately 20-hour stimulation, sampled from a patient who received antiretroviral therapy. These receptors came from an adult man with HIV who was CMV-seropositive.

In DNA, the CDR3 is TGTGCCAGCAGCGTAAGGCCAGCGAACACCGGGGAGCTGTTTTTT. Amino acid sequence: CASSVRPANTGELFF. V is TRBV9 and J is TRBJ2-2, with D unresolved. The CDR3 runs 15 residues. In germline, CDR1 is SGDLS, CDR2 YYNGEE. V lost 1 base, J lost 0 bases, and 7 bases lay in between. Full variable domain (missing parts from reference TRBV9 and TRBJ2-2): DSGVTQTPKHLITATGQRVTLRCSPRSGDLSVYWYQQSLDQGLQFLIQYYNGEERAKGNILERFSAQQFPDLHSELNLSSLELGDSALYFCASSVRPANTGELFFGEGSRLTVL.

This clone was seen a single time. This rearrangement joins TRBV2 to TRBJ2-4, with 10 bases that match TRBD1. Germline lookup yields CDR1 SNHLY and CDR2 FYNNEI. V shed 6 bases, J shed 8 bases, and the junction held 7 bases outside the gene matches. The CDR3 covers 14 residues. CDR3 coding DNA: TGTGCCAGCAGGAGGACAGGGGGGATGGACATTCAGTACTTC. Translation: CASRRTGGMDIQYF.

This clone rates as medium-sized. Its ends do not fully match the called genes, so a read error is possible. The chain has TRBV28 and TRBJ1-6; D is unclear. The CDR3 has 14 amino acids. Germline values: CDR1 MDHEN, CDR2 SYDVKM. The CDR3 DNA is TGTGCCAGCAGTTTCCACTCCAATAATTCACCCCTCCACTTT. Its protein product is CASSFHSNNSPLHF.

The J gene is TRBJ1-5, the V gene TRBV2, with D perhaps matching TRBD1 (5 bases). The V end was cut by 8 bases, the J end by 7 bases, with 12 bases between. From germline, CDR1 is SNHLY and CDR2 FYNNEI. The CDR3 loop spans 12 amino acids. The CDR3 nucleotides are TGTGCCAGCCAGGGTATAAGCCAGCCCCAGCATTTT. Translating it yields CASQGISQPQHF.

The V call is TRBV27, the J call TRBJ1-5; TRBD1 might be the D (5 bases). Germline assignment: CDR1 MNHEY and CDR2 SMNVEV (reference sequence). The length of the CDR3 is 14 residues. V dropped 5 bases and J dropped 4 bases, with 12 bases sitting between them. The CDR3 DNA reads TGTGCCAGCAGTATCCAGGGCAAAAATCAGCCCCAGCATTTT. This encodes CASSIQGKNQPQHF.

This clone is medium-sized in the sample. J is TRBJ1-2 and V is TRBV6-4; D perhaps matches TRBD1 (5 bases). Germline V gene sequence: CDR1 MRHNA, CDR2 SNTAGT. The V and J ends lost 4 bases and 7 bases respectively, with 13 bases between them. The CDR3 contains 13 residues. DNA for the CDR3: TGTGCCAGCAGTGGTCCAGGGAAGATTGGCTACACCTTC. This gives the protein CASSGPGKIGYTF.

The V call is TRBV11-2, the J call TRBJ1-2; tentative D call: TRBD1 (6 bases). CDR3 size: 13 residues. V lost 5 bases, J lost 2 bases, and 9 bases lay in between. From germline, CDR1 is SGHAT and CDR2 FQNNGV. CDR3 region: CASSPTGNYGYTF. The CDR3 DNA reads as TGTGCCAGCAGCCCAACAGGGAACTATGGCTACACCTTC.

The V gene is TRBV12-3 or TRBV12-4, the J gene TRBJ2-7, with D tentatively TRBD1 (5 bases). Trimming removed 4 bases from V and 6 bases from J, with 13 bases in between. This CDR3 region has 13 residues. CDR3 nucleotide sequence: TGTGCCAGCAGTTCCCAAGGACAATCCGAGCAGTACTTC. Amino acids: CASSSQGQSEQYF.

V and J are TRBV3-1 (or the pseudogene TRBV3-2) and TRBJ2-1; D gene ambiguous. The length of the CDR3 is 14 residues. V was cut by 3 bases and J by 6 bases, with 12 bases left in between. Looked up from germline, CDR1 is LGHDT and CDR2 is YNNKEL (reference sequence). The CDR3 DNA sequence: TGTGCCAGCAGCCAGAGATCTCGAGGCAATGAGCAGTTCTTC. Protein: CASSQRSRGNEQFF.

The chain is built from TRBV5-1 and TRBJ1-2, with TRBD1 identical over 7 bases. CDR1 is SGHRS and CDR2 is YFSETQ in the germline V gene. V shed 0 bases and J 0 bases; nucleotides not matched to a gene: 5. The CDR3 has 16 amino acids. In nucleotides, the CDR3 is TGCGCCAGCAGCTTGGGACAGGGAGGGACTAACTATGGCTACACCTTC. Translation gives CASSLGQGGTNYGYTF.

This chain links TRBV6-5 with TRBJ1-5, with 7 bases identical to TRBD1. The germline CDR1 and CDR2 sequences are MNHEY and SVGAGI. With V trimmed by 4 bases and J by 7 bases, 7 bases remained unmatched. This CDR3 region has 14 residues. CDR3 sequence (DNA): TGTGCCAGCAGTTTCGGACAGGCCGGCCAGCCCCAGCATTTT. Translating it yields CASSFGQAGQPQHF.

The rearrangement uses TRBV19 and TRBJ1-5; no definite D call. The germline CDR1 and CDR2 sequences are LNHDA and SQIVND (reference sequence). There are 15 residues in the CDR3. The V and J ends lost 3 bases and 0 bases respectively, with 9 bases between them. CDR3 in amino acids: CASSIIGSSNQPQHF. CDR3 coding DNA: TGTGCCAGTAGTATTATCGGGAGTAGCAATCAGCCCCAGCATTTT.

The genes are TRBV27 and TRBJ1-5, with TRBD1 identical over 7 bases. Unmatched junction bases numbered 15, after V lost 5 bases and J lost 5 bases. In germline, CDR1 is MNHEY, CDR2 SMNVEV (reference sequence). This CDR3 has 17 residues. The DNA of the CDR3 is TGTGCCAGCAGTCCCCAACAGGGGCGGCAGGGCTATCAGCCCCAGCATTTT. This sequence encodes CASSPQQGRQGYQPQHF.

This clone has a handful of counts. This chain connects TRBV2 to TRBJ1-2; 7 bases line up with TRBD1. From germline, CDR1 is SNHLY and CDR2 FYNNEI. CDR3 length equals 15 residues. V lost 4 bases to trimming and J lost 2 bases; unmatched junction nucleotides: 7. CDR3 protein: CASSGLTGENYGYTF. CDR3 DNA: TGTGCCAGCAGTGGACTTACAGGGGAAAACTATGGCTACACCTTC.

This chain joins TRBV9 and TRBJ2-3; 8 positions match TRBD1. The germline V gene encodes CDR1 SGDLS and CDR2 YYNGEE. The J segment lost 3 bases and the V segment lost 0 bases, leaving 3 bases of the junction unmatched. This CDR3 spans 15 amino acids. The CDR3 is CASSVAGQGTDTQYF. The CDR3 region has the DNA TGTGCCAGCAGCGTAGCTGGACAGGGTACAGATACGCAGTATTTT. Full variable domain (remainder filled in from reference TRBV9 and TRBJ2-3): DSGVTQTPKHLITATGQRVTLRCSPRSGDLSVYWYQQSLDQGLQFLIQYYNGEERAKGNILERFSAQQFPDLHSELNLSSLELGDSALYFCASSVAGQGTDTQYFGPGTRLTVL.

This chain connects TRBV28 to TRBJ2-1; 9 bases align to TRBD1. The V gene's germline CDR1 is MDHEN and CDR2 SYDVKM. There are 17 residues in the CDR3. With 3 bases clipped from V and 3 bases from J, the junction kept 9 bases outside the gene matches. CDR3 in DNA: TGTGCCAGCAGTTTGGCGACAGGACAGGGGCTCTACAATGAGCAGTTCTTC. Amino acids: CASSLATGQGLYNEQFF.

The chain has TRBV9 and TRBJ2-4; D gene unclear. This CDR3 spans 14 amino acids. Germline V gene data show CDR1 as SGDLS and CDR2 as YYNGEE. V was trimmed by 2 bases and J by 1 base, leaving 7 bases between them. The CDR3 spells CASSVSQAKNIQYF. For the CDR3, the DNA is TGTGCCAGCAGCGTTAGTCAGGCCAAAAACATTCAGTACTTC.

This clone was seen a few times. V and J are TRBV4-1 and TRBJ1-6; D call uncertain. V lost 0 bases and J lost 2, with 8 bases in between. Germline CDR1 reads MGHRA; CDR2 reads YSYEKL. This CDR3 is 16 amino acids long. The CDR3 reads CASSQERTTYNSPLHF. The DNA of the CDR3 is TGCGCCAGCAGCCAAGAGAGAACCACCTATAATTCACCCCTCCACTTT.

The chain employs TRBV29-1 and TRBJ1-3; 9 positions match TRBD1. With 7 bases clipped from V and 4 bases from J, the junction kept 8 bases outside the gene matches. There are 14 residues in the CDR3. Germline loops: CDR1 SQVTM, CDR2 ANQGSEA. CDR3 sequence (DNA): TGCAGCGCCTCGACAGGGGGTGGGGGAAACACCATATATTTT. This gives the protein CSASTGGGGNTIYF. Full variable domain (rest looked up from reference TRBV29-1 and TRBJ1-3): SAVISQKPSRDICQRGTSLTIQCQVDSQVTMMFWYRQQPGQSLTLIATANQGSEATYESGFVIDKFPISRPNLTFSTLTVSNMSPEDSSIYLCSASTGGGGNTIYFGEGSWLTVV.

V and J are TRBV29-1 and TRBJ1-2; 7 positions agree with TRBD1. Trimming took 5 bases from V and 3 from J; bases not matched to a gene: 3. This CDR3 is built from 12 residues. Germline CDR1 SQVTM, CDR2 ANQGSEA. The CDR3: CSVSQGDYGYTF. The DNA of the CDR3 is TGCAGCGTTAGTCAGGGGGACTATGGCTACACCTTC.

This clone was detected only a few times. The CDR3 sequence is CASSMGQLNYGYTF. The CDR3 DNA is TGTGCCAGCAGCATGGGACAGCTTAACTATGGCTACACCTTC. The chain couples TRBV5-4 to TRBJ1-2; 7 nucleotides agree with TRBD1. The CDR3 sequence is 14 residues long. Germline V gene sequence: CDR1 SGHNT, CDR2 YYREEE (reference sequence). J gave up 1 base and V 4 bases, and 4 bases lay outside the gene matches.

The rearrangement uses TRBV5-1 and TRBJ2-7; D remains ambiguous. This CDR3 has 15 residues. V lost 1 base to trimming and J lost 5 bases, with 16 bases between them. Germline V lookup: CDR1 SGHRS, CDR2 YFSETQ. CDR3 region: CASSLQALPTDEQYF. Written as DNA, the CDR3 is TGCGCCAGCAGCTTGCAGGCTCTCCCCACCGACGAGCAGTACTTC.

The gene calls are TRBV9 and TRBJ2-7; D unclear. The CDR3 is 15 amino acids. Per germline, CDR1 SGDLS and CDR2 YYNGEE. V dropped 4 bases and J dropped 6 bases, with 20 bases sitting between them. The CDR3 spells CASSPTVGLLSEQYF. The CDR3 DNA reads TGTGCCAGCAGCCCCACGGTAGGCCTTCTCTCCGAGCAGTACTTC. Using reference TRBV9 and TRBJ2-7 for the parts outside the CDR3, the full variable domain is DSGVTQTPKHLITATGQRVTLRCSPRSGDLSVYWYQQSLDQGLQFLIQYYNGEERAKGNILERFSAQQFPDLHSELNLSSLELGDSALYFCASSPTVGLLSEQYFGPGTRLTVT.

The rearrangement uses TRBV9 and TRBJ1-1; the match to TRBD1 covers 7 bases. This CDR3 is built from 13 residues. Looked up from germline, CDR1 is SGDLS and CDR2 is YYNGEE. The ends lost 7 bases at V and 6 bases at J; junction bases unmatched: 9. CDR3 sequence: CASEPTGRPEAFF. CDR3 coding DNA: TGTGCCAGCGAACCGACAGGGCGCCCTGAAGCTTTCTTT.

V gene TRBV10-3 combines with J gene TRBJ1-1; weak D call: TRBD1 (6 bases). V shed 3 bases and J shed 8 bases, with 16 bases lying between them. CDR1 ENHRY and CDR2 SYGVKD come from the germline V gene. CDR3 length: 14 residues. The CDR3: CAISDLQGGGEAFF. The CDR3 region has the DNA TGTGCCATCAGTGACTTACAGGGTGGGGGGGAAGCTTTCTTT.

The gene calls are TRBV5-1 and TRBJ1-4, with TRBD1 as a possible D gene (5 bases). CDR1 and CDR2 (germline): SGHRS, YFSETQ. This CDR3 spans 15 amino acids. V lost 0 bases and J lost 7, with 13 bases in between. CDR3 sequence: CASSLEGGAREKLFF. The CDR3 DNA follows: TGCGCCAGCAGCTTGGAGGGCGGGGCGCGTGAAAAACTGTTTTTT.

The V gene is TRBV11-3, the J gene TRBJ2-3; 15 nucleotides align to TRBD2. J gave up 2 bases and V 5 bases, and 5 bases lay outside the gene matches. Germline V lookup: CDR1 SGHNT, CDR2 YENEEA. The CDR3 is made up of 17 amino acids. This CDR3 is CASSTRTSGGDTDTQYF. The CDR3 DNA sequence: TGTGCCAGCAGCACCAGGACTAGCGGGGGGGACACAGATACGCAGTATTTT. Together with reference TRBV11-3 and TRBJ2-3, the CDR3 gives the full variable domain: EAGVVQSPRYKIIEKKQPVAFWCNPISGHNTLYWYLQNLGQGPELLIRYENEEAVDDSQLPKDRFSAERLKGVDSTLKIQPAELGDSAVYLCASSTRTSGGDTDTQYFGPGTRLTVL.

This chain connects TRBV6-5 to TRBJ1-4; the D is unclear. CDR1 MNHEY and CDR2 SVGAGI come from the germline V gene. Trimming took 6 bases from V and 8 from J, leaving 10 bases between them. The CDR3 length is 12 residues. CDR3 DNA sequence: TGTGCCAGCAGCCCGAGGAACGAAAAACTGTTTTTT. Translating gives CASSPRNEKLFF.